The 2 T cell receptor beta chains presented below share a single source sample, sequenced in a study of blood T cell repertoires in COVID-19. Sequencing used immunoSEQ multiplex PCR; TCRdb keeps in-frame clones, though not all of them. The sample lists 140,000 to 150,000 clones; over 70% were seen once. Sequences were obtained from peripheral blood. These receptors were collected from a man in his sixties or seventies who had recovered from COVID-19.

This chain joins TRBV5-1 and TRBJ1-6; TRBD1 is a possible D gene (5 bases). With 2 bases removed from V and 5 bases from J, the gap between germline ends came to 20 bases. This CDR3 has 18 residues. Germline V CDR1 and CDR2: SGHRS, YFSETQ. CDR3 loop: CASSLFSRAVGNNSPLHF. CDR3 nucleotides: TGCGCCAGCAGCTTATTTTCCAGGGCCGTGGGAAATAATTCACCCCTCCACTTT.

In nucleotides, the CDR3 is TGCAGCGTTGACGGACTAGCGGGAGTTGACGAGCAGTACTTC. Translated, it gives CSVDGLAGVDEQYF. V usage is TRBV29-1 and J usage is TRBJ2-7, with 13 bases lining up with TRBD2. Germline CDR1 is SQVTM and CDR2 is ANQGSEA. V gave up 3 bases and J gave up 5 bases; unmatched junction bases: 4. The CDR3 is made up of 14 amino acids.